This entry lists 3 T cell receptor beta chains sequenced from one sample in a study of T cell repertoires in cytomegalovirus infection. What these receptors recognize is not known. TCRdb fed the reads into MiXCR, producing one record per CDR3 protein. The sample yields around 69,000 distinct CDR3 sequences, 20% to 25% seen once. Sequencing was performed on CD8+ T cells from cultured PBMCs, taken from culture after CMV antigen stimulation. Every receptor here comes from a human donor in good health (CMV status not recorded). Some clones in this sample may be carry-over from other donors' samples.

This clonotype was observed a handful of times. CDR3 in amino acids: CASSLVRAPETSKNIQYF. The CDR3 nucleotides read TGTGCCAGCAGTTTGGTCAGGGCCCCCGAAACTTCCAAAAACATTCAGTACTTC. The chain links TRBV27 to TRBJ2-4; perhaps TRBD1 as D (5 bases). Trimming took off 3 bases at V and 2 bases at J, with 20 bases between the two ends. The germline gives CDR1 MNHEY, CDR2 SMNVEV (reference sequence). The CDR3 length is 18 residues.

This clonotype was recorded a few times. The chain has TRBV2 and TRBJ2-5; a possible D gene is TRBD1 (5 bases). The ends were cut back, 3 bases at V and 4 bases at J, with 15 bases in the middle. From germline, CDR1 is SNHLY and CDR2 FYNNEI. The CDR3 runs 15 residues. The CDR3 coding sequence is TGTGCCAGCAGTGAGATTGGGGCAGGGCCAGAGACCCAGTACTTC. It specifies CASSEIGAGPETQYF.

The gene calls are TRBV5-1 and TRBJ1-2; TRBD1 is a possible D gene (5 bases). V lost 0 bases to trimming and J lost 0 bases, with 9 bases between them. CDR3 length equals 15 residues. Germline loops: CDR1 SGHRS, CDR2 YFSETQ. CDR3 in amino acids: CASSLGDSTNYGYTF. The CDR3 DNA follows: TGCGCCAGCAGCTTGGGTGACAGTACTAACTATGGCTACACCTTC.